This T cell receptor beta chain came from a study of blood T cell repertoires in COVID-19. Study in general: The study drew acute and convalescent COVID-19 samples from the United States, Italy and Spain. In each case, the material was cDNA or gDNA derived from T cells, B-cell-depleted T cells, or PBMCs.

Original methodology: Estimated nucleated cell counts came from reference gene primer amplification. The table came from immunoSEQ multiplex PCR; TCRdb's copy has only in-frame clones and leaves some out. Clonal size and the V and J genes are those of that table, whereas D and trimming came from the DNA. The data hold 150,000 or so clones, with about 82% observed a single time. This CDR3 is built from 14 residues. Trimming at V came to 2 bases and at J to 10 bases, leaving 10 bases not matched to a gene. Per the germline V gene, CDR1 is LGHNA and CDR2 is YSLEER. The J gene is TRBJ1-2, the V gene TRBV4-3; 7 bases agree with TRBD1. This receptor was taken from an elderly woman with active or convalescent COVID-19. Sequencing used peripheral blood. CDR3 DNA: TGCGCCAGCAGCCAATGGTCTAAGGGGGCGGCCTACACCTTC. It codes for CASSQWSKGAAYTF.